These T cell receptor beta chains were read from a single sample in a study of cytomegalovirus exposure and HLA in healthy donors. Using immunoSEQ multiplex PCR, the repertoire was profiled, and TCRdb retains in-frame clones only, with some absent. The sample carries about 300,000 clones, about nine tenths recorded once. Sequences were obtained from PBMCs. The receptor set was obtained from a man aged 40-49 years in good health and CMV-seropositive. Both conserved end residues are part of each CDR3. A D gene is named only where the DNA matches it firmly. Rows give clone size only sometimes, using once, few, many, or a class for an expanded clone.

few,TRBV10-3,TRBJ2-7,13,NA,TGTGCCATCAGTGATGTCCCGGGAGTCGAGCAGTACTTC,CAISDVPGVEQYF
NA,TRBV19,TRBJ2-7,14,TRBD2,TGTGCCAGTAAAGAGAGCGGGAGCCCTTACGAGCAGTACTTC,CASKESGSPYEQYF
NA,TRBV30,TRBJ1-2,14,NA,TGTGCCTGGAGTATAACAGTCCAGATATATGGCTACACCTTC,CAWSITVQIYGYTF
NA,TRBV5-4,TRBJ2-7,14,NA,TGTGCCAGCAGCTTGACTCCGGAGACCTACGAGCAGTACTTC,CASSLTPETYEQYF
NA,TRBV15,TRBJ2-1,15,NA,TGTGCCACCAGCAGAGGTCGAGGCTCCTACAATGAGCAGTTCTTC,CATSRGRGSYNEQFF
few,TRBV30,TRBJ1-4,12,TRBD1,TGTGCCTGGGACAGGGGAGGGGAAAAACTGTTTTTT,CAWDRGGEKLFF
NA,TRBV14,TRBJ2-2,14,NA,TGTGCCAGCAGCCCACAGGGTAGGGCCGGGGAGCTGTTTTTT,CASSPQGRAGELFF
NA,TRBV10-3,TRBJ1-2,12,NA,TGTGCCATCAGTGCAGTGAACTATGGCTACACCTTC,CAISAVNYGYTF
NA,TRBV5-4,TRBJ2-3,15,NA,TGTGCCAGCAACGAACTCCCCTCTAGCACAGATACGCAGTATTTT,CASNELPSSTDTQYF
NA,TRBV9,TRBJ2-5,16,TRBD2,TGTGCCAGCAGCCCCCGGACTAGCGGGAGTTTAGAGACCCAGTACTTC,CASSPRTSGSLETQYF
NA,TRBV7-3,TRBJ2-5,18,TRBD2,TGTGCCAGCAGCCCCCGGCCCTCTAGCGGGAGGAGGTCAGAGACCCAGTACTTC,CASSPRPSSGRRSETQYF
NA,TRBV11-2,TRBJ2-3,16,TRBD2,TGTGCCAGCAGCTTCGCTAGCGGGCTGAGCACAGATACGCAGTATTTT,CASSFASGLSTDTQYF
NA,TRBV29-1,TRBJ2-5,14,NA,TGCAGCGTTGAACTGGCGGGCTTTGATTGGACCCAGTACTTC,CSVELAGFDWTQYF
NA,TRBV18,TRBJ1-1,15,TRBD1,TGTGCCAGCTCACCATCGGGACAGGGAAACACTGAAGCTTTCTTT,CASSPSGQGNTEAFF
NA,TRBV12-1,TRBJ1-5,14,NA,TGTGCCAGCAGCTGCCCCAGGGGCAGCCAGCCCCAGCATTTT,CASSCPRGSQPQHF
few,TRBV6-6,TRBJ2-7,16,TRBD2,TGTGCCAGCAGAGAAATCCCGGGACTAGCGGGTCACGAGCAGTACTTC,CASREIPGLAGHEQYF
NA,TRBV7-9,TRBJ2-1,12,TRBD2,TGTGCCAGCAGGTCACTAGCGAATGAGCAGTTCTTC,CASRSLANEQFF
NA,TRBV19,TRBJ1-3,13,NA,TGTGCCAGTACGCTCTACTCTGGAAACACCATATATTTT,CASTLYSGNTIYF
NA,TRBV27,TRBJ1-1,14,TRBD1,TGTGCCAGCAGTCCCCAGGACAGGGACACTGAAGCTTTCTTT,CASSPQDRDTEAFF
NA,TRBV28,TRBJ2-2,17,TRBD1,TGTGCCAGCATCGCGCTTACAGGGGGCATGTACACCGGGGAGCTGTTTTTT,CASIALTGGMYTGELFF
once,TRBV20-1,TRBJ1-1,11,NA,TGCAGTGCTAGAGATCGAGGGGAAGCTTTCTTT,CSARDRGEAFF
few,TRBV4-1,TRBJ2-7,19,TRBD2,TGCGCCAGCAGCCCTGGACTAGCGGGAGGGCCGGCAAGGTCCTACGAGCAGTACTTC,CASSPGLAGGPARSYEQYF
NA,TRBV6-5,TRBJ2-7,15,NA,TGTGCCAGCAGTTACTCCCGGTCCCAGGGGAGCGAGCAGTACTTC,CASSYSRSQGSEQYF
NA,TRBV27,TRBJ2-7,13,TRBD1,TGTGCCAGCAGTTTACAGGGGGCGCGGGAGCAGTACTTC,CASSLQGAREQYF
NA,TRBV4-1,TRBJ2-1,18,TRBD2,TGCGCCAGCAGCCCGGCGGGGACTAGCGGGAGCTCCTACAATGAGCAGTTCTTC,CASSPAGTSGSSYNEQFF
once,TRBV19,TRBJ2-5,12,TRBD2,TGTGCCAGTAGTATCGGCGGGGGAGCCCAGTACTTC,CASSIGGGAQYF
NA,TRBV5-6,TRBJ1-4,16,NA,TGTGCCAGCAGCTTGGAGCGGGGGATCATCGGTGAAAAACTGTTTTTT,CASSLERGIIGEKLFF
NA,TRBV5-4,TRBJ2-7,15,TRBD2,TGTGCCAGCAGCTTGGATCGGGAGGGCAGAAACGAGCAGTACTTC,CASSLDREGRNEQYF
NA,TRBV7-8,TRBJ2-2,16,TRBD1,TGTGCCAGCAGCCAAACCGGGACAGGGCGGGTCGGGGAGCTGTTTTTT,CASSQTGTGRVGELFF
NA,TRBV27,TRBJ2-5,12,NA,TGTGCCAGCGTGGGGCCGCAAGAGACCCAGTACTTC,CASVGPQETQYF
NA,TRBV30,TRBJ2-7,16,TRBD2,TGTGCCTGGAATCAGCCCGCGGGACTAATAAGCCACGAGCAGTACTTC,CAWNQPAGLISHEQYF
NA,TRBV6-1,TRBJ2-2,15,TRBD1,TGTGCCAGCAGTGAAGCCCACAGGGGCACCGGGGAGCTGTTTTTT,CASSEAHRGTGELFF
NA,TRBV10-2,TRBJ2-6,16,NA,TGCGCCAGCAGGGGAGGGGGAGGGGGTGGGGCCAACGTCCTGACTTTC,CASRGGGGGGANVLTF
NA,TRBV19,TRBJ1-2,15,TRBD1,TGTGCCAGTAGTATAGGCCCGGGACAGCCGGGTGGCTACACCTTC,CASSIGPGQPGGYTF
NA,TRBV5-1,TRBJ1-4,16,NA,TGCGCCAGCAGCTTGGGCTTCGTCGCGAAGAATGAAAAACTGTTTTTT,CASSLGFVAKNEKLFF
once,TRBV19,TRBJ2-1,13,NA,TGTGCCAGTAGTAGAGGATTCCACAATGAGCAGTTCTTC,CASSRGFHNEQFF
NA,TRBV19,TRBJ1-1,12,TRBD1,TGTGCCAGTAAAGACAGGGACACTGAAGCTTTCTTT,CASKDRDTEAFF
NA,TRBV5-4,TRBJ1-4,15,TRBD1,TGTGCCAGCAGCTTACGACAGGGGGCGGATGAAAAACTGTTTTTT,CASSLRQGADEKLFF
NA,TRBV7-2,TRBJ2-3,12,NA,TGTGCCAGCAGCTTAGCCTCAGATACGCAGTATTTT,CASSLASDTQYF
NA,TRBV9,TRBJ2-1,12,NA,TGTGCCAGCAGCGTAGCAGACTATCCCCCGTTCTTC,CASSVADYPPFF
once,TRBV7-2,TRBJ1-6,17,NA,TGTGCCAGCAGCTTATTTGTGGGCGGCAGGGTAGATTCACCCCTCCACTTT,CASSLFVGGRVDSPLHF
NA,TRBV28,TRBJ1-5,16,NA,TGTGCCAGCAGTTTATGGGGACCGGGACTCGGGCAGCCCCAGCATTTT,CASSLWGPGLGQPQHF
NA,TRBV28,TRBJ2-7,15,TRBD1,TGTGCCAGCAGTCCGACAGGGAGCCTTTCCTACGAGCAGTACTTC,CASSPTGSLSYEQYF
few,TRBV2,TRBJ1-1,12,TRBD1,TGTGCCAGCCTCGGGACAGACTTAGAAGCTTTCTTT,CASLGTDLEAFF
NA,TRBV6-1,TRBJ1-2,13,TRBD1,TGTGCCGGACGGGACAGGGTGGGCTATGGCTACACCTTC,CAGRDRVGYGYTF
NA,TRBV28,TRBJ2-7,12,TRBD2,TGTGCCAGCACCCTCGCGGGAGCGGAGCAGTACTTC,CASTLAGAEQYF
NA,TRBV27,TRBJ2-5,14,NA,TGTGCCAGCAGTTTAAAACTAGCTGGTGGGACCCAGTACTTC,CASSLKLAGGTQYF
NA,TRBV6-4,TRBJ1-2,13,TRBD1,TGTGCCAGCAGTGACGTAGGGGGCAATGGCTACACCTTC,CASSDVGGNGYTF
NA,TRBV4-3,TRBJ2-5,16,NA,TGCGCCAGCAGCCAAGATAGCAGAGCGGCCGGCGGGGAGCAGTACTTC,CASSQDSRAAGGEQYF
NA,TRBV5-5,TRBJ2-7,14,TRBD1,TGTGCCAGCAGCTGGACAGGGATTTCCTACGAGCAGTACTTC,CASSWTGISYEQYF
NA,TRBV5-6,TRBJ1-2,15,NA,TGTGCCAGCAGCCCGGGGGTAGACATCTTCTATGGCTACACCTTC,CASSPGVDIFYGYTF
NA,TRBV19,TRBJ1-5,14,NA,TGTGCCAGTTCCGACTCTTTTAGCAATCAGCCCCAGCATTTT,CASSDSFSNQPQHF
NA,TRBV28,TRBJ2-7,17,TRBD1,TGTGCCAGCAGTTTCGACAGGGGAGGAGGGCGTTCATACGAGCAGTACTTC,CASSFDRGGGRSYEQYF
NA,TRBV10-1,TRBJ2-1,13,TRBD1,TGCGCCAGCAGTTCAGGGACAGGCGGTGAGCAGTTCTTC,CASSSGTGGEQFF
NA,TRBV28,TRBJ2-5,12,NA,TGTGCCAGCAGAACACTAAGAGAGACCCAGTACTTC,CASRTLRETQYF
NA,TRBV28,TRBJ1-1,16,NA,TGTGCCAGCAGCCCCCGGGGGGGGGCGGATGGGACTGAAGCTTTCTTT,CASSPRGGADGTEAFF
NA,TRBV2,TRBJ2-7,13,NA,TGTGCCAGCAGTGGACTCGGGAACTACGAGCAGTACTTC,CASSGLGNYEQYF
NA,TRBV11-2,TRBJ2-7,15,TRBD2,TGTGCCAGCAGTCTAGCGGGAGCGGGACCCTACGAGCAGTACTTC,CASSLAGAGPYEQYF
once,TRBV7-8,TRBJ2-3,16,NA,TGTGCCAGCAGCGTTACGGTAGCGCACGGGGCAGATACGCAGTATTTT,CASSVTVAHGADTQYF